The rows below give T cell receptor beta chains drawn from one sample of a study of blood T cell repertoires in COVID-19. Here immunoSEQ multiplex PCR was the method, and the copy in TCRdb shows in-frame clones only, minus some. The table has about 240,000 clones, roughly 83% seen once. Sample: peripheral blood. The origin of the receptors is a woman at least 80 years old with acute or convalescent COVID-19. Each CDR3 is given with its conserved first and last residue. The D gene is left open where the match is weak. Size tells how often a clone was seen (once, few, many) or the class of an expanded clone, and some rows leave it out.

D: .
size: .
J: TRBJ1-1
V: TRBV3-1/TRBV3-2
CDR3: CASSLSGGTEAFF
DNA: TGTGCCAGCAGCCTATCGGGGGGCACTGAAGCTTTCTTT

D: .
size: once
J: TRBJ2-7
V: TRBV20-1
CDR3: CSARPGYEQYF
DNA: TGCAGTGCTAGGCCCGGTTACGAGCAGTACTTC

D: TRBD1
size: .
J: TRBJ1-4
V: TRBV2
CDR3: CASSAGTGPEKLFF
DNA: TGTGCCAGCAGTGCCGGGACAGGGCCTGAAAAACTGTTTTTT

D: TRBD1
size: .
J: TRBJ1-6
V: TRBV6-5
CDR3: CASGTEAHSPLHF
DNA: TGTGCCAGCGGGACAGAGGCACATTCACCCCTCCACTTT

D: .
size: .
J: TRBJ1-1
V: TRBV2
CDR3: CASSSINTEAFF
DNA: TGTGCCAGCAGTTCAATTAACACTGAAGCTTTCTTT

D: TRBD1
size: .
J: TRBJ1-1
V: TRBV4-1
CDR3: CASSRDRAVNTEAFF
DNA: TGCGCCAGCAGCCGAGACAGGGCGGTAAACACTGAAGCTTTCTTT

D: .
size: .
J: TRBJ2-3
V: TRBV12-3/TRBV12-4
CDR3: CASSEMVTQYF
DNA: TGTGCCAGCAGCGAGATGGTTACGCAGTATTTT

D: .
size: .
J: TRBJ1-2
V: TRBV3-1/TRBV3-2
CDR3: CASSPGGDRGGYTF
DNA: TGTGCCAGCAGCCCCGGGGGTGACCGGGGAGGCTACACCTTC

D: TRBD2
size: .
J: TRBJ2-3
V: TRBV28
CDR3: CASSSRGGGIDTQYF
DNA: TGTGCCAGCAGTTCACGAGGCGGGGGGATAGATACGCAGTATTTT

D: .
size: .
J: TRBJ2-3
V: TRBV7-2
CDR3: CASGPGGVDTQYF
DNA: TGTGCCAGCGGTCCGGGGGGCGTAGATACGCAGTATTTT

D: .
size: .
J: TRBJ1-5
V: TRBV5-6
CDR3: CASSSRGQPQHF
DNA: TGTGCCAGCAGTTCTCGTGGCCAGCCCCAGCATTTT

D: TRBD2
size: .
J: TRBJ2-3
V: TRBV30
CDR3: CAWSVPAGGVSTDTQYF
DNA: TGTGCCTGGAGTGTACCAGCGGGGGGGGTTAGCACAGATACGCAGTATTTT

D: .
size: .
J: TRBJ2-7
V: TRBV6-5
CDR3: CASSSPGLLGYEQYF
DNA: TGTGCCAGCAGTTCTCCTGGACTCCTAGGGTACGAGCAGTACTTC